The 17 T cell receptor beta chains below all came from one sample that was sequenced in a study of cytomegalovirus exposure and HLA in healthy donors. Primers for the PCR totalled 60 Vbeta and 13 Jbeta. The assay was immunoSEQ multiplex PCR, and TCRdb's table has in-frame clones only and misses some. Here the sample spans 120,000 or so clones, around 70% being singletons. Input material: PBMCs. The receptor set was obtained from a man between 25 and 39 years old in good health and CMV-seropositive.

A single count supports this clone. CDR3 nucleotides: TGTGCCAGCAGCTTGGGGGACAGGGCCCTTTCACCCCTCCACTTT. It encodes CASSLGDRALSPLHF. This chain links TRBV5-4 with TRBJ1-6, with 9 positions matching TRBD1. J gave up 9 bases and V 0 bases, and 4 bases lay outside the gene matches. Germline-derived CDR1 and CDR2 are SGHNT and YYREEE (reference sequence). The CDR3 totals 15 residues.

The chain couples TRBV2 to TRBJ2-7, with D perhaps TRBD2 (5 bases). V lost 5 bases to trimming and J lost 0 bases, with 11 bases between them. The CDR3 covers 14 residues. Germline V CDR1 and CDR2: SNHLY, FYNNEI. Written as DNA, the CDR3 is TGTGCCAGCAGTCTTCGGGGTGACTCCTACGAGCAGTACTTC. Amino acid sequence: CASSLRGDSYEQYF. The complete variable domain, with remaining parts taken from reference TRBV2 and TRBJ2-7, reads EPEVTQTPSHQVTQMGQEVILRCVPISNHLYFYWYRQILGQKVEFLVSFYNNEISEKSEIFDDQFSVERPDGSNFTLKIRSTKLEDSAMYFCASSLRGDSYEQYFGPGTRLTVT.

V usage is TRBV27 and J usage is TRBJ2-2; 11 nucleotides line up with TRBD1. CDR1 and CDR2 from the germline V gene are MNHEY and SMNVEV (reference sequence). V dropped 4 bases and J dropped 6; count of bases not matched to a gene: 7. The CDR3 extends over 16 amino acids. The chain's CDR3 is CASSSPGQGASGELFF. The CDR3 DNA reads as TGTGCCAGCAGTTCCCCAGGACAGGGGGCCTCCGGGGAGCTGTTTTTT.

The genes are TRBV5-1 and TRBJ2-1; 8 bases are a match to TRBD2. Looked up from germline, CDR1 is SGHRS and CDR2 is YFSETQ. The CDR3 is made up of 15 amino acids. Trimming took 3 bases from V and 6 from J; bases not matched to a gene: 8. As DNA, the CDR3 is TGCGCCAGCAGCTGGGAGGCAGCGGGGGCCAATGAGCAGTTCTTC. This encodes CASSWEAAGANEQFF.

This clone showed up just a few times. The rearrangement joins TRBV9 to TRBJ2-1, with D possibly TRBD2 on 5 matching bases. V lost 0 bases and J 8 bases, leaving 15 bases between the germline ends. The CDR3 is made up of 15 amino acids. CDR1 is SGDLS, CDR2 YYNGEE, per germline. Here the CDR3 reads CASSVAVGLADEQFF. The CDR3 nucleotides read TGTGCCAGCAGCGTAGCGGTAGGGCTAGCCGATGAGCAGTTCTTC. Filled out from reference TRBV9 and TRBJ2-1, the complete variable domain reads DSGVTQTPKHLITATGQRVTLRCSPRSGDLSVYWYQQSLDQGLQFLIQYYNGEERAKGNILERFSAQQFPDLHSELNLSSLELGDSALYFCASSVAVGLADEQFFGPGTRLTVL.

V gene TRBV19 combines with J gene TRBJ2-1; TRBD2 aligns across 14 bases. Trimming removed 6 bases from V and 7 bases from J; junction bases left unmatched: 14. Germline CDR1 reads LNHDA; CDR2 reads SQIVND (reference sequence). The CDR3 consists of 18 residues. The CDR3 reads CASRTPGLAGVYRNEQFF. The CDR3 DNA reads as TGTGCCAGTAGAACACCGGGACTAGCGGGAGTTTATAGGAATGAGCAGTTCTTC.

In its sample, this clone was seen once. This chain uses TRBV5-5 with TRBJ2-7; D may be TRBD1 (6 bases). Trimming took off 1 base at V and 2 bases at J, with 19 bases between the two ends. CDR1 is SGHKS, CDR2 YYEKEE, per germline (reference sequence). CDR3 length equals 17 residues. DNA of the CDR3: TGTGCCAGCAGCTTGTGGGGGCGTAGGAGCGTGGCCTACGAGCAGTACTTC. Amino acid sequence: CASSLWGRRSVAYEQYF.

The chain combines TRBV5-8 with TRBJ2-1, with TRBD1 as a possible D gene (6 bases). Trimming left V 4 bases short and J 5 bases short, with 10 bases between. The germline V gene has CDR1 SGHTS and CDR2 YDEGEE. This CDR3 region has 13 residues. The CDR3 protein is CASSRGQHNEQFF. CDR3 nucleotides: TGTGCCAGCAGCCGAGGACAGCACAATGAGCAGTTCTTC.

The table lists this clone with a few counts. The chain is built from TRBV7-9 and TRBJ1-2; maybe TRBD1 (6 bases). The ends were cut back, 6 bases at V and 0 bases at J, with 17 bases in the middle. Germline V gene lookup returns CDR1 SEHNR and CDR2 FQNEAQ (reference sequence). The CDR3 has 16 residues. The CDR3 is CASRTNREMANYGYTF. In DNA form, the CDR3 reads TGTGCCAGCAGGACCAACAGGGAGATGGCTAACTATGGCTACACCTTC.

The gene calls are TRBV6-5 and TRBJ2-2; 10 nucleotides align to TRBD1. CDR1 MNHEY and CDR2 SVGAGI come from the germline V gene. The CDR3 loop spans 15 amino acids. Losses at the gene ends were 4 bases for V and 2 bases for J; bases not matched to a gene: 1. CDR3 coding DNA: TGTGCCAGCAGTTGGACAGGGGGTAACACCGGGGAGCTGTTTTTT. It codes for CASSWTGGNTGELFF.

This chain connects TRBV5-4 to TRBJ2-5; a possible D gene is TRBD1 (5 bases). The length of the CDR3 is 14 residues. CDR1 and CDR2 from the germline V gene are SGHNT and YYREEE (reference sequence). Trimming left V 4 bases short and J 3 bases short, with 13 bases between. The CDR3 loop is CASSPSGFEETQYF. The CDR3 region has the DNA TGTGCCAGCAGCCCATCAGGGTTCGAAGAGACCCAGTACTTC.

This sequence joins TRBV4-1 and TRBJ1-3, with 8 bases fitting TRBD1. From germline, CDR1 is MGHRA and CDR2 YSYEKL. The CDR3 loop spans 15 amino acids. V shed 1 base, J shed 2 bases, and the junction held 1 base outside the gene matches. The CDR3 reads CASSQVQGAGNTIYF. In DNA form, the CDR3 reads TGCGCCAGCAGCCAAGTACAGGGGGCTGGAAACACCATATATTTT.

V is TRBV7-2 and J is TRBJ2-2; 8 bases match TRBD1. With 5 bases clipped from V and 0 bases from J, the junction kept 5 bases outside the gene matches. This CDR3 is built from 16 residues. Looked up from germline, CDR1 is SGHTA and CDR2 is FQGNSA. The CDR3 region has the DNA TGTGCCAGCAGCCCCCAGGGGGCCCCGAACACCGGGGAGCTGTTTTTT. Translation: CASSPQGAPNTGELFF.

The genes are TRBV9 and TRBJ1-6, with TRBD1 identical over 10 bases. The CDR3 sequence is 15 residues long. Germline V lookup: CDR1 SGDLS, CDR2 YYNGEE. With 0 bases clipped from V and 10 bases from J, the junction kept 4 bases outside the gene matches. The CDR3: CASSVAGTGDSPLHF. The CDR3 DNA sequence: TGTGCCAGCAGCGTAGCTGGGACAGGGGACTCACCCCTCCACTTT.

The V gene is TRBV29-1, the J gene TRBJ2-1, with D unclear. The CDR3 is made up of 14 amino acids. The V gene lost 7 bases and the J gene lost 2 bases, with 15 bases spanning the gap. CDR1 is SQVTM, CDR2 ANQGSEA, per germline. For the CDR3, the DNA is TGCAGCGCCCAAGGTAACAGTCCCTACAATGAGCAGTTCTTC. Its protein is CSAQGNSPYNEQFF.

V gene TRBV11-2 combines with J gene TRBJ1-5; a weak D match, TRBD1 (5 bases). The germline V gene has CDR1 SGHAT and CDR2 FQNNGV. Trimming took 2 bases from V and 4 from J, leaving 9 bases between them. The CDR3 spans 14 residues. The CDR3 loop is CASSLRNRNQPQHF. The DNA for the CDR3 is TGTGCCAGCAGCTTAAGAAACAGGAATCAGCCCCAGCATTTT. Complete variable domain (other parts from reference TRBV11-2 and TRBJ1-5): EAGVAQSPRYKIIEKRQSVAFWCNPISGHATLYWYQQILGQGPKLLIQFQNNGVVDDSQLPKDRFSAERLKGVDSTLKIQPAKLEDSAVYLCASSLRNRNQPQHFGDGTRLSIL.

The chain combines TRBV7-2 with TRBJ2-7, with a tentative D call TRBD2 (6 bases). The CDR3 covers 13 residues. V lost 4 bases and J lost 2, with 9 bases in between. Germline V gene data show CDR1 as SGHTA and CDR2 as FQGNSA. The CDR3 is CASSWGETYEQYF. CDR3 nucleotides: TGTGCCAGCAGCTGGGGGGAAACCTACGAGCAGTACTTC.